This T cell receptor (beta chain) was identified during a study of tumor and adjacent non-tumor tissue in lung cancer. Study context: The patients, around 9 men and four to six women, were about 31 to 76 with stage I to III disease.

This clonotype has only a few counts. With a much larger clone just one base away, this may be a read error. Germline V gene lookup returns CDR1 SGHNT and CDR2 YYREEE (reference sequence). The CDR3 is 13 amino acids. Three rounds of nested PCR, following a modified ARM-PCR protocol, produced the TCRbeta library. Using its own MiXCR run on the multiplex PCR reads, TCRdb lists one record per CDR3 protein. The sample lists around 99,000 distinct CDR3 sequences; about 61% were seen once. No cell sorting was done before RNA was extracted from the tissue. This non-tumor lung sample came from over 3 cm beyond the tumor edge. Newly diagnosed lung cancer patients had thoracic surgery in China, August–November 2014, without prior chemotherapy.

The rearrangement links TRBV5-4 to TRBJ2-1; D uncertain. The receptor was derived from a man aged 55 to 70 with non-small cell lung cancer. Sample: distant non-tumor lung tissue. CDR3 DNA sequence: TGTGCCATCAGCTTCAAAGAACTCAATGAGCAGTTCTTC. Translating it yields CAISFKELNEQFF.